This record covers a single T cell receptor beta chain. As yet, its antigen is unknown. The data derive from a study of T-cell memory formation after mild COVID-19. The study's findings and limits: Contracting CD4+ clones were located mainly in CM and EM, and CD8+ clones in EMRA.

TCR alpha and TCR beta cDNA libraries with sample barcodes and UMIs came from 5'RACE using constant-segment primers. TCRdb recomputed calls from the 5' RACE reads with MiXCR, one row per CDR3 protein. Among about 310,000 distinct CDR3 sequences, less than 20% were seen once, and the ten largest hold around a fifth. The germline V and J ends were trimmed by 5 bases and 5 bases, with 9 bases remaining between them. This CDR3 has 13 residues. CDR1 and CDR2 from the germline V gene are MNHEY and SVGEGT. The chain has TRBV6-2 or TRBV6-3 and TRBJ2-2, with D tentatively TRBD1 or TRBD2 (5 bases each). This TCR derives from a man younger than 35 who had mild COVID-19 (a few samples of this study predate the infection). Cell type and time point are not known. The sequencing input was PBMCs or a T cell subset sorted from them (not recorded which). The CDR3 DNA sequence: TGTGCCAGCAGTAACTGGGGGACCGGGGAGCTGTTTTTT. It specifies CASSNWGTGELFF.